The 3 T cell receptor beta chains given below trace back to one sample, sequenced in a study of cytomegalovirus exposure and HLA in healthy donors. The PCR made use of 60 Vbeta and 13 Jbeta primers. TCRdb keeps only in-frame clones here, not all; method: immunoSEQ multiplex PCR. The sample gives roughly 150,000 clones, over 70% of which show up once; 13% to 15% is in the top ten. The sample consisted of PBMCs. These receptors were obtained from a woman between 35 and 50 years old in good health and CMV-seronegative.

The V call is TRBV29-1, the J call TRBJ2-7, with TRBD2 matching over 8 bases. Germline-derived CDR1 and CDR2 are SQVTM and ANQGSEA. The J segment lost 0 bases and the V segment lost 4 bases, leaving 2 bases of the junction unmatched. CDR3 length: 13 amino acids. Here the CDR3 reads CSVGLAISYEQYF. The CDR3 nucleotides read TGCAGCGTTGGACTAGCGATCTCCTACGAGCAGTACTTC.

This chain links TRBV5-1 with TRBJ2-1; 15 bases agree with TRBD2. Germline V gives CDR1 SGHRS, CDR2 YFSETQ. The CDR3 spans 21 residues. The V segment lost 1 base and the J segment 3 bases; nucleotides outside the gene matches: 14. CDR3 in DNA: TGCGCCAGCAGCTTGACCAACGCCGGACTAGCGGGAGGGTCATTCTACAATGAGCAGTTCTTC. This codes for CASSLTNAGLAGGSFYNEQFF.

This chain joins TRBV6-5 and TRBJ2-2, with 9 nucleotides matching TRBD1. The CDR3 has 16 amino acids. The germline gives CDR1 MNHEY, CDR2 SVGAGI. Trimming at V came to 1 base and at J to 7 bases, leaving 7 bases not matched to a gene. CDR3 DNA sequence: TGTGCCAGCAGTTACTTCCCGGGACAGGGAATCGGGGAGCTGTTTTTT. Its protein product is CASSYFPGQGIGELFF.